Below are 29 T cell receptor beta chains sequenced from a single sample in a study of blood T cells in healthy people across ages (dated by TCRdb to the mid-2010s). Libraries were built with 5' RACE. The data were produced on an Illumina HiSeq 2500. A second PCR of roughly 6 to 11 cycles was performed with a sample-barcoded 5' primer and a J-beta primer mix. The public reads were reprocessed in TCRdb via fastp at Q25 and MiXCR, keeping in-frame beta chains. Each CDR3 protein gets just one entry, which takes the most common genes and DNA from the rows behind it. For this sample there are about 1,500,000 distinct CDR3 sequences; around two fifths appear just once. Roughly 7.9% of the sample is held by the ten biggest clonotypes. Sequencing was performed on blood. The receptor set was obtained from a woman younger than 30 in good health.

This clonotype came up a few times. The chain uses TRBV5-1 and TRBJ2-5, with 7 positions matching TRBD1. V trimming: 4 bases; J trimming: 1 base; junction bases outside the gene matches: 7. Germline V gene lookup returns CDR1 SGHRS and CDR2 YFSETQ. The CDR3 sequence is 15 residues long. The CDR3 loop is CASSPLTGLQETQYF. The CDR3 bases are TGCGCCAGCAGCCCCCTGACAGGGCTCCAAGAGACCCAGTACTTC.

The chain is built from TRBV20-1 and TRBJ2-7; D call uncertain. The J call may be incorrect, as the DNA end agrees better with TRBJ2-5. Germline assignment: CDR1 DFQATT and CDR2 SNEGSKA (reference sequence). The CDR3 extends over 14 amino acids. The CDR3 protein is CSARDPVTLGTQYF. In DNA form, the CDR3 reads TGCAGTGCTAGAGATCCCGTCACCCTAGGGACCCAGTACTTC.

The chain uses TRBV20-1 and TRBJ2-4, with 7 nucleotides matching TRBD2. V shed 5 bases, J shed 13 bases, and the junction held 17 bases outside the gene matches. The CDR3 extends over 14 amino acids. Germline CDR1 is DFQATT and CDR2 is SNEGSKA (reference sequence). The CDR3, as DNA: TGCAGTGCTCCGAACCAGCGGGGAAGGAATGAGCAGTACTTC. Translating gives CSAPNQRGRNEQYF.

The V gene is TRBV12-3 or TRBV12-4, the J gene TRBJ2-1, with 10 bases identical to TRBD1. With 3 bases clipped from V and 7 bases from J, the junction kept 6 bases outside the gene matches. This CDR3 has 15 residues. The CDR3 sequence: CASSLVDRGRNEQFF. The DNA of the CDR3 is TGTGCCAGCAGTTTGGTCGACAGGGGGCGGAATGAGCAGTTCTTC.

This clonotype was detected a few times. V and J are TRBV9 and TRBJ1-4; D unclear. This CDR3 has 13 amino acids. V gave up 0 bases and J gave up 6 bases, with 6 bases separating them. From germline, CDR1 is SGDLS and CDR2 YYNGEE. CDR3 bases: TGTGCCAGCAGCGTAGACAGTGATGAAAAACTGTTTTTT. This codes for CASSVDSDEKLFF.

This clonotype has only a few counts. V and J are TRBV21-1 and TRBJ2-3. TRBV21-1 is noted as a pseudogene. This CDR3 has 11 residues. The DNA for the CDR3 is TGTGCCAGCAGCAAAGCACAGACGCAGTATTTT. Translated: CASSKAQTQYF.

The J gene is TRBJ2-3, the V gene TRBV10-3, with 8 bases fitting TRBD2. The CDR3 is 15 residues long. V lost 3 bases and J lost 5; bases outside the gene matches: 7. Per germline, CDR1 ENHRY and CDR2 SYGVKD. The CDR3 coding sequence is TGTGCCATCAGTGACCGGGAGGGCCGGGGAGATACGCAGTATTTT. Its translation: CAISDREGRGDTQYF.

The V gene is TRBV21-1, the J gene TRBJ1-2. TRBV21-1 is designated a pseudogene. The CDR3 is made up of 15 amino acids. CDR3 sequence reads: CASSKVSGSAYGYTF. In nucleotides, the CDR3 is TGTGCCAGCAGCAAAGTCTCGGGGTCGGCCTATGGCTACACCTTC.

This clonotype was seen a handful of times. V gene TRBV12-3 or TRBV12-4 combines with J gene TRBJ2-7; the match to TRBD2 covers 7 bases. The V and J ends lost 3 bases and 1 base, in that order; junction bases with no gene match: 3. CDR3 length: 14 residues. CDR3 sequence reads: CASSFNSGSYEQYF. CDR3 sequence (DNA): TGTGCCAGCAGTTTTAATAGCGGGTCCTACGAGCAGTACTTC.

The chain couples TRBV6-1 to TRBJ2-7; possibly TRBD2 for D (5 bases). The end of the DNA aligns better with TRBJ2-5, so the J call may be wrong. This CDR3 is 19 amino acids long. CDR1 and CDR2 from the germline V gene are MNHNS and SASEGT. The CDR3, as DNA: TGTGCCAGCAGTGACCACCTCCGCGGAGCGCCCCGGGGAAGAGAGACCCAGTACTTC. Amino acids: CASSDHLRGAPRGRETQYF.

The chain couples TRBV27 to TRBJ2-4, with D perhaps given as TRBD1 or TRBD2 (5 bases each). V gave up 5 bases and J gave up 0 bases, with 14 bases separating them. Germline CDR1 is MNHEY and CDR2 is SMNVEV (reference sequence). This CDR3 spans 16 amino acids. Here the CDR3 reads CASSPGALLAKNIQYF. Written as DNA, the CDR3 is TGTGCCAGCAGTCCCGGGGCACTTCTAGCCAAAAACATTCAGTACTTC.

This sequence joins TRBV20-1 and TRBJ2-1; 8 positions agree with TRBD1. The closer fit of TRBJ2-7 to the DNA end suggests the J call may be wrong. The CDR3 has 12 amino acids. CDR1 and CDR2 from the germline V gene are DFQATT and SNEGSKA (reference sequence). CDR3 sequence reads: CRTTGDDNEQYF. In DNA, the CDR3 is TGCAGGACGACAGGGGACGACAATGAGCAGTACTTC.

Here the CDR3 reads CASSQAGTFSMSGSRSYEQYF. The CDR3 nucleotides read TGCGCCAGCAGCCAAGCCGGGACCTTCTCCATGAGCGGGAGTCGGTCCTACGAGCAGTACTTC. This chain uses TRBV4-1 with TRBJ2-7; 8 nucleotides align to TRBD2. Per the germline V gene, CDR1 is MGHRA and CDR2 is YSYEKL. The CDR3 has 21 amino acids. Trimming removed 1 base from V and 1 base from J; junction bases left unmatched: 21.

This chain connects TRBV27 to TRBJ1-4, with 7 bases matching TRBD1. CDR1 is MNHEY and CDR2 is SMNVEV in the germline V gene (reference sequence). The V and J ends lost 6 bases and 0 bases, in that order; junction bases with no gene match: 16. CDR3 length equals 19 residues. CDR3: CASSRKGAGTLATNEKLFF. CDR3 DNA sequence: TGTGCCAGCAGCCGAAAGGGGGCTGGCACCCTTGCAACTAATGAAAAACTGTTTTTT.

The chain carries TRBV4-2 and TRBJ1-6, with D unclear. V dropped 0 bases and J dropped 4 bases, with 13 bases sitting between them. The CDR3 sequence is 17 residues long. Per germline, CDR1 LGHNA and CDR2 YNFKEQ. CDR3 DNA sequence: TGTGCCAGCAGCCAAGACTTAGGGAGAGGGTATAATTCACCCCTCCACTTT. This sequence encodes CASSQDLGRGYNSPLHF.

The chain is built from TRBV11-2 and TRBJ2-5, with D perhaps assigned TRBD1 or TRBD2 (7 bases each). V was trimmed by 4 bases and J by 11 bases, leaving 20 bases between them. The CDR3 runs to 14 residues. Germline lookup yields CDR1 SGHAT and CDR2 FQNNGV. CDR3 bases: TGTGCCAGCAGCTCGAACAGGGGCGGGGGTGAGCAGTACTTC. Protein product: CASSSNRGGGEQYF.

This clonotype was seen a single time. J is TRBJ2-3 and V is TRBV5-4; D uncertain. CDR1 and CDR2 from the germline V gene are SGHNT and YYREEE (reference sequence). The V and J ends lost 9 bases and 6 bases respectively, with 17 bases between them. CDR3 length: 13 residues. CDR3 protein: CATISNSRDTQYF. In DNA form, the CDR3 reads TGTGCCACAATTAGTAACTCCAGGGATACGCAGTATTTT. Complete variable domain (other parts from reference TRBV5-4 and TRBJ2-3): ETGVTQSPTHLIKTRGQQVTLRCSSQSGHNTVSWYQQALGQGPQFIFQYYREEENGRGNFPPRFSGLQFPNYSSELNVNALELDDSALYLCATISNSRDTQYFGPGTRLTVL.

The V call is TRBV18, the J call TRBJ1-1; 7 bases line up with TRBD1. This CDR3 comprises 15 residues. Germline CDR1 reads KGHSH; CDR2 reads LQKENI. After removal of 3 bases from V and 3 bases from J, the junction contained 7 bases not matched to a gene. CDR3: CASSPRFDRDTEAFF. The DNA of the CDR3 is TGTGCCAGCTCACCTAGGTTCGACAGGGACACTGAAGCTTTCTTT.

This clonotype has just one count. V usage is TRBV6-6 and J usage is TRBJ2-4; possibly TRBD2 for D (6 bases). Trimming removed 8 bases from V and 5 bases from J, with 16 bases in between. The CDR3 has 14 residues. Germline CDR1 reads MNHNY; CDR2 reads SVGAGI (reference sequence). The CDR3: CASGQGGDENIQYF. The CDR3 coding sequence is TGTGCCAGCGGCCAAGGAGGGGACGAAAACATTCAGTACTTC.

The chain uses TRBV12-3 or TRBV12-4 and TRBJ2-2, with D perhaps assigned TRBD1 or TRBD2 (5 bases each). Trimming took 4 bases from V and 1 from J, leaving 10 bases between them. CDR3 length: 15 amino acids. The DNA for the CDR3 is TGTGCCAGCAGTTCCCTTGGGGGGAACACCGGGGAGCTGTTTTTT. This translates into CASSSLGGNTGELFF.

This clonotype was seen only a few times. The V and J genes are TRBV20-1 and TRBJ2-5; TRBD2 might be the D (6 bases). Trimming pared 6 bases from V and 2 bases from J, leaving 13 bases between. CDR1 is DFQATT, CDR2 SNEGSKA, per germline (reference sequence). The length of the CDR3 is 13 residues. The CDR3 here is CSAGRGIQETQYF. CDR3 coding DNA: TGCAGTGCCGGGCGGGGAATTCAAGAGACCCAGTACTTC.

The chain employs TRBV20-1 and TRBJ1-1; D is unclear. This CDR3 contains 13 residues. The germline V and J ends were trimmed by 2 bases and 7 bases, with 14 bases remaining between them. CDR1 and CDR2 from the germline V gene are DFQATT and SNEGSKA (reference sequence). CDR3 nucleotides: TGCAGTGCTAGACAAGGACCTAGTCTTGAAGCTTTCTTT. It specifies CSARQGPSLEAFF.

This clonotype was picked up a small number of times. The V and J genes are TRBV24-1 and TRBJ2-7; no clear D gene. Near its end, the DNA agrees better with TRBJ2-4, so the J call may be wrong. CDR1 KGHDR and CDR2 SFDVKD come from the germline V gene. This CDR3 spans 13 amino acids. This CDR3 reads CATSTDQSYIQYF. CDR3 DNA sequence: TGTGCCACCAGTACGGACCAATCTTACATTCAGTACTTC.

In the case of this clonotype: A read error is possible here, since a much larger clone lies one base away. The chain links TRBV12-3 or TRBV12-4 to TRBJ2-5, with a tentative D call TRBD2 (5 bases). This CDR3 region has 13 residues. The CDR3 loop reads CTSSPGIQETQYF. CDR3 DNA sequence: TGTACCAGCAGTCCCGGGATACAAGAGACCCAGTACTTC.

The CDR3 sequence: CASIPGQPYNEQFF. The CDR3 bases are TGTGCCAGCATCCCGGGGCAACCTTACAATGAGCAGTTCTTC. The rearrangement uses TRBV27 and TRBJ2-1; tentatively, D is TRBD1 or TRBD2 (5 bases each). The V end was cut by 7 bases, the J end by 4 bases, with 14 bases between. The CDR3 loop spans 14 amino acids. In germline, CDR1 is MNHEY, CDR2 SMNVEV (reference sequence).

The chain uses TRBV20-1 and TRBJ1-2; D possibly corresponds to TRBD1 (5 bases). Germline CDR1 and CDR2: DFQATT and SNEGSKA (reference sequence). The V gene lost 6 bases and the J gene lost 3 bases, with 14 bases spanning the gap. The CDR3 is 13 amino acids. The CDR3 bases are TGCAGTGCCTCTTGGGGGACCCACTATGGCTACACCTTC. Translating it yields CSASWGTHYGYTF.

This chain joins TRBV7-2 and TRBJ2-5; the match to TRBD2 covers 7 bases. Per the germline V gene, CDR1 is SGHTA and CDR2 is FQGNSA. CDR3 size: 12 residues. Trimming took 6 bases from V and 11 from J; bases not matched to a gene: 9. The CDR3 nucleotides read TGTGCCAGCAGACAGAGCGCGGGGGAGCAGTACTTC. Protein: CASRQSAGEQYF.

The chain is built from TRBV5-1 and TRBJ2-7; D remains unclear. CDR3 size: 15 residues. Germline CDR1 is SGHRS and CDR2 is YFSETQ. V lost 7 bases, J lost 5 bases, and 22 bases lay in between. CDR3 coding DNA: TGCGCCAGCCGCCGTTCGCTGGATATTCCAGACGAGCAGTACTTC. This encodes CASRRSLDIPDEQYF.

As to this clonotype: Germline is not matched at one junction end, which may reflect a read error. The rearrangement joins TRBV7-7 to TRBJ2-4; D is possibly TRBD2 (6 bases). Germline loops: CDR1 SSHAT, CDR2 FNYEAQ (reference sequence). This CDR3 spans 15 amino acids. CDR3 DNA sequence: TGTGCTAGCAGCCAAAGGACGGGAGTTTACAATGAGCAGTACTTC. Protein product: CASSQRTGVYNEQYF.